The rows below give T cell receptor beta chains drawn from one sample of a study of spatial heterogeneity in lung cancer. Via MiXCR, TCRdb re-called the 5' RACE reads, giving one row per CDR3 protein. The table has under 150,000 distinct CDR3 sequences, roughly a tenth seen once. Sequencing was performed on PBMCs, taken at follow-up. These receptor sequences come from a female donor with early-stage non-small cell lung cancer. CDR3s include the opening cysteine and the closing phenylalanine or tryptophan. D genes are given only for firm matches. Clone size is stated in some rows and not others, as once, few, many or a class when expanded.

J gene	clone size	D gene	CDR3 length	V gene	CDR3 protein	CDR3 DNA
TRBJ1-2	-	-	15	TRBV6-2/TRBV6-3	CASSSGRPELYGHTF	TGTGCCAGCAGTTCAGGCCGACCAGAGCTCTATGGCCACACCTTC
TRBJ2-7	few	-	15	TRBV20-1	CSASNLQTASYEQYF	TGCAGTGCCTCAAACCTCCAGACAGCTTCCTACGAGCAGTACTTC
TRBJ2-1	-	TRBD2	14	TRBV29-1	CSVKTSGIWNEQFF	TGCAGCGTTAAAACTAGCGGGATATGGAATGAGCAGTTCTTC
TRBJ2-7	few	-	13	TRBV3-1	CASSLGRGYEQYF	TGTGCCAGCAGTTTAGGTAGGGGCTACGAGCAGTACTTC
TRBJ2-5	-	-	14	TRBV7-9	CASSLEKREETQYF	TGTGCCAGCAGCCTAGAAAAGCGGGAAGAGACCCAGTACTTC
TRBJ1-6	many	-	13	TRBV20-1	CSAGGAQGSDLHF	TGCAGTGCTGGGGGGGCGCAGGGATCGGACCTCCACTTT
TRBJ2-1	few	TRBD2	15	TRBV24-1	CATSAAGGPYNEQFF	TGTGCCACCAGTGCGGCGGGAGGGCCCTACAATGAGCAGTTCTTC
TRBJ2-3	many	-	12	TRBV7-8	CASSSTGDTQYF	TGTGCCAGCAGCTCCACGGGGGATACGCAGTATTTT
TRBJ2-2	few	-	14	TRBV3-1	CASSQAVVAGELFF	TGTGCCAGCAGCCAAGCAGTTGTAGCCGGGGAGCTGTTTTTT
TRBJ2-1	many	-	15	TRBV5-1	CASSVTRATYNEQFF	TGCGCCAGCAGCGTGACCAGGGCCACCTACAATGAGCAGTTCTTC
TRBJ2-3	few	-	18	TRBV10-3	CAISEPSLGAGSTDTQYF	TGTGCCATCAGTGAGCCCTCCCTGGGGGCAGGCAGCACAGATACGCAGTATTTT
TRBJ2-3	once	TRBD2	14	TRBV6-2/TRBV6-3	CASTGTSGTDTQYF	TGTGCCAGCACCGGGACTAGCGGCACAGATACGCAGTATTTT
TRBJ2-3	many	TRBD1	14	TRBV5-4	CASRGTGGGDTQYF	TGTGCCAGCAGGGGGACAGGGGGCGGAGATACGCAGTATTTT
TRBJ1-4	few	TRBD1	16	TRBV27	CASRLLQGGFNEKLFF	TGTGCCAGCAGACTCCTACAGGGGGGATTTAATGAAAAACTGTTTTTT
TRBJ2-3	-	-	14	TRBV12-3/TRBV12-4	CASSLEGVADTQYF	TGTGCCAGCAGTTTAGAGGGGGTTGCAGATACGCAGTATTTT
TRBJ2-5	-	TRBD2	14	TRBV12-3/TRBV12-4	CASTQGLAGGTQYF	TGTGCCAGCACCCAGGGACTAGCAGGGGGGACCCAGTACTTC
TRBJ1-1	many	-	14	TRBV3-1	CASSQGGNAAEAFF	TGTGCCAGCAGCCAAGGGGGGAATGCGGCTGAAGCTTTCTTT
TRBJ1-4	few	TRBD1	15	TRBV20-1	CSARVREQGGEKLFF	TGCAGTGCTAGAGTTCGGGAACAGGGGGGTGAAAAACTGTTTTTT
TRBJ2-7	few	-	13	TRBV3-1	CASSQDWRGEQYF	TGTGCCAGCAGCCAAGATTGGCGTGGAGAGCAGTACTTC
TRBJ1-2	many	TRBD1	14	TRBV5-1	CASSSPGQGYGYTF	TGCGCCAGCAGCTCTCCGGGACAGGGGTATGGCTACACCTTC
TRBJ2-7	many	-	15	TRBV10-3	CAISPPGSGAYEQYF	TGTGCCATCAGCCCCCCGGGGAGTGGCGCCTACGAGCAGTACTTC
TRBJ2-7	-	TRBD1	14	TRBV12-3/TRBV12-4	CASSSDRAGREQYF	TGTGCCAGCAGCTCGGACAGGGCAGGACGCGAGCAGTACTTC
TRBJ2-1	many	TRBD2	15	TRBV6-2/TRBV6-3	CASSYSSGHYNEQFF	TGTGCCAGCAGTTACTCTAGCGGGCATTACAATGAGCAGTTCTTC
TRBJ2-1	-	TRBD1	17	TRBV28	CASSIQTGKEGYNEQFF	TGTGCCAGCAGCATACAGACAGGGAAAGAAGGGTACAATGAGCAGTTCTTC
TRBJ1-6	few	-	13	TRBV10-3	CAIRDGHNSPLHF	TGTGCCATCAGAGACGGGCATAATTCACCCCTCCACTTT
TRBJ2-5	few	TRBD2	13	TRBV19	CASRKTSGETQYF	TGTGCCAGTAGGAAGACTAGCGGGGAGACCCAGTACTTC
TRBJ1-5	few	-	14	TRBV7-2	CASSLGQSHQPQHF	TGTGCCAGCAGCTTGGGGCAGAGTCATCAGCCCCAGCATTTT
TRBJ2-5	many	-	12	TRBV28	CASSLMRETQYF	TGTGCCAGCAGTTTAATGAGAGAGACCCAGTACTTC
TRBJ2-1	-	TRBD2	16	TRBV7-2	CASSFLAGVPYNEQFF	TGTGCCAGCAGCTTTCTAGCGGGAGTACCCTACAATGAGCAGTTCTTC
TRBJ2-3	few	-	14	TRBV5-4	CASSIYSGKVTQYF	TGTGCCAGCAGCATTTATTCAGGGAAGGTTACGCAGTATTTT
TRBJ1-1	many	-	12	TRBV2	CASSGARGGAFF	TGTGCCAGCAGTGGGGCAAGGGGAGGAGCTTTCTTT
TRBJ2-7	few	-	17	TRBV10-3	CAISESRGTLIDYEQYF	TGTGCCATCAGTGAGTCAAGGGGGACACTCATCGACTACGAGCAGTACTTC
TRBJ2-3	few	-	15	TRBV15	CATRDGASWLDTQYF	TGTGCCACCAGGGATGGGGCTAGTTGGTTAGATACGCAGTATTTT
TRBJ2-3	-	TRBD1	16	TRBV5-4	CASSLGDRGLGDTQYF	TGTGCCAGCAGCTTGGGAGACAGGGGGCTTGGAGATACGCAGTATTTT
TRBJ1-2	-	-	12	TRBV29-1	CSVERSNYGYTF	TGCAGCGTCGAAAGGTCTAACTATGGCTACACCTTC
TRBJ2-3	many	TRBD2	13	TRBV24-1	CASSGASTDTQYF	TGTGCCTCCAGCGGGGCTAGCACAGATACGCAGTATTTT
TRBJ2-3	-	-	19	TRBV7-9	CASSPRQWVAKTSTDTQYF	TGTGCCAGCAGCCCCCGACAGTGGGTGGCGAAGACTAGCACAGATACGCAGTATTTT
TRBJ1-2	few	-	16	TRBV4-3	CASSQVLPRGFYGYTF	TGCGCCAGCAGCCAAGTCCTGCCGAGGGGTTTCTATGGCTACACCTTC
TRBJ2-1	few	TRBD2	16	TRBV5-1	CASSLAAGGSYNEQFF	TGCGCCAGCAGCTTGGCCGCGGGAGGGTCTTACAATGAGCAGTTCTTC
TRBJ1-2	few	-	15	TRBV24-1	CATSDSRRPYPGYTF	TGTGCCACCAGTGATTCACGCCGTCCGTACCCTGGCTACACCTTC
TRBJ2-2	few	TRBD2	17	TRBV5-4	CASSPPGLGPSGGELFF	TGTGCCAGCAGCCCTCCGGGACTAGGACCTTCCGGCGGGGAGCTGTTTTTT
TRBJ2-1	-	-	17	TRBV4-3	CASSHSWDGSSYNEQFF	TGCGCCAGCAGCCATTCTTGGGACGGGAGCTCCTACAATGAGCAGTTCTTC
TRBJ1-6	-	-	15	TRBV4-2	CASSRDNWGNSPLHF	TGTGCCAGTAGCCGGGACAATTGGGGCAATTCACCCCTCCACTTT
TRBJ1-5	many	TRBD1	14	TRBV7-6	CASSFWTGPQPQHF	TGTGCCAGCAGCTTCTGGACAGGGCCTCAGCCCCAGCATTTT
TRBJ1-2	few	-	15	TRBV19	CASSMGGTPNYGYTF	TGTGCCAGTAGTATGGGGGGGACACCGAACTATGGCTACACCTTC
TRBJ2-3	few	TRBD2	15	TRBV28	CASSPWSPGLGAQYF	TGTGCCAGCAGCCCATGGTCACCGGGACTAGGAGCGCAGTATTTT